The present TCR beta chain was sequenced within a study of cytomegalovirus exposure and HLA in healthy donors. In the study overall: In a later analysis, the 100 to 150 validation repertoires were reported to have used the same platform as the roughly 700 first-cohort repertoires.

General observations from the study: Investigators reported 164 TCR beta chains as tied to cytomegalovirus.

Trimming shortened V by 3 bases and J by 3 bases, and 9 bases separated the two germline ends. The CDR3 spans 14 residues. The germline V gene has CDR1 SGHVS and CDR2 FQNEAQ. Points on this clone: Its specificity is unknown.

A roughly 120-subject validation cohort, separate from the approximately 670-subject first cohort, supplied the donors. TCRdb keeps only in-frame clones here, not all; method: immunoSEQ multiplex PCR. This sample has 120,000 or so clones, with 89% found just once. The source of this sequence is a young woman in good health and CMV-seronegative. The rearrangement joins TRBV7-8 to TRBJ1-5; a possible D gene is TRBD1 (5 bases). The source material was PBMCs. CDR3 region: CASSFQGDNQPQHF. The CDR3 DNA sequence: TGTGCCAGCAGCTTCCAGGGCGACAATCAGCCCCAGCATTTT.